The present T cell receptor (beta chain) was sequenced within a study of post-analysis software for immune sequencing data. Findings of the study overall: Comparison of patients with controls showed roughly five TRBV segments more frequent in patients, TRBV5-6, TRBV5-1 and TRBV20-1 among them. Samples made in the same batch grouped tightly together by F measure. Normalized Chao1 diversity was significantly reduced in patients versus controls.

Worth noting for this clonotype: Its matching antigen is unknown.

Germline V gives CDR1 SGHRS, CDR2 YFSETQ. The CDR3 extends over 17 amino acids. V gave up 3 bases and J gave up 0 bases, with 13 bases separating them. Unique molecular identifiers featured in each of the TCR beta cDNA libraries. The yield from around 1 to 10 million T cells was around 500,000 cDNA molecules in total. TCRdb reprocessed the PCR reads with MiXCR, giving one entry per CDR3 protein. Here the sample spans around 710,000 distinct CDR3 sequences, around 42% being singletons. Sequenced material: blood. The chain recombines TRBV5-1 with TRBJ2-6; D is possibly TRBD2 (5 bases). The origin of this receptor is a girl between 5 and 17 years old with multiple sclerosis. The CDR3 reads CASSWTGSTSGANVLTF. The DNA for the CDR3 is TGCGCCAGCAGCTGGACGGGATCAACCTCTGGGGCCAACGTCCTGACTTTC.